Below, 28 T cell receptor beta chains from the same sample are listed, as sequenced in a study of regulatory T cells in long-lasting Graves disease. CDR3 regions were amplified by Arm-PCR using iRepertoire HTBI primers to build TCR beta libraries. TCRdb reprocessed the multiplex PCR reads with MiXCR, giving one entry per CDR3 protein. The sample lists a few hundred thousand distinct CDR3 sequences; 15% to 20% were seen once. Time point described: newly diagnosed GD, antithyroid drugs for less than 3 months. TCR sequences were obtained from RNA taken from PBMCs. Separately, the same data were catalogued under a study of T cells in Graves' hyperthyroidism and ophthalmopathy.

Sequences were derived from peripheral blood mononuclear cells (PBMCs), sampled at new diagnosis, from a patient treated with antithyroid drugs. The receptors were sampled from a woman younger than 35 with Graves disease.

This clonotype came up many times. The CDR3 sequence: CASTPWSNEQYF. CDR3 DNA: TGTGCCAGCACCCCCTGGAGTAACGAGCAGTACTTC. This chain joins TRBV2 and TRBJ2-7; D is undetermined. Germline loops: CDR1 SNHLY, CDR2 FYNNEI. The CDR3 covers 12 residues. Trimming left V 7 bases short and J 5 bases short, with 12 bases between.

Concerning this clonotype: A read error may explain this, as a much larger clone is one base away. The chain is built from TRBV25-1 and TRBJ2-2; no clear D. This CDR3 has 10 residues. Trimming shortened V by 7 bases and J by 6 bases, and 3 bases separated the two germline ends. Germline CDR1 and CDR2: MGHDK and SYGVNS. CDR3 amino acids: CASNAGELFF. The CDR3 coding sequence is TGTGCCAGCAATGCCGGGGAGCTGTTTTTT.

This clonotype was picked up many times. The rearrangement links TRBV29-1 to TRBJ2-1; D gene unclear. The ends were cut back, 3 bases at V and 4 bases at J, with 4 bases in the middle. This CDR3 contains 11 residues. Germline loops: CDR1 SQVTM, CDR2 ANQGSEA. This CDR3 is CSVELYNEQFF. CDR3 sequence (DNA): TGCAGCGTTGAGCTGTACAATGAGCAGTTCTTC.

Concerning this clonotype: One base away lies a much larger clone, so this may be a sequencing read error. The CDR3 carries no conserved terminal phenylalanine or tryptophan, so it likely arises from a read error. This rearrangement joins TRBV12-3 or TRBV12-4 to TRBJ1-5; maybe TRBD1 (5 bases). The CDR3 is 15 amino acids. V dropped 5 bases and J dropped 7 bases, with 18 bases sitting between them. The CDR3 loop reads CASSEATGDGQPQHS. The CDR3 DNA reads TGTGCCAGCAGTGAAGCTACGGGGGATGGACAGCCCCAGCATTCT.

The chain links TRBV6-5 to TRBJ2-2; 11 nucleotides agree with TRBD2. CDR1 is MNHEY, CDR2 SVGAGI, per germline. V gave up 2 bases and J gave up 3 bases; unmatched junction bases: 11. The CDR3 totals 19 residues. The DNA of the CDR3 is TGTGCCAGCAGTTACCAGGCCTCTAGCGGGAGGTTTTACACCGGGGAGCTGTTTTTT. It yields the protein CASSYQASSGRFYTGELFF.

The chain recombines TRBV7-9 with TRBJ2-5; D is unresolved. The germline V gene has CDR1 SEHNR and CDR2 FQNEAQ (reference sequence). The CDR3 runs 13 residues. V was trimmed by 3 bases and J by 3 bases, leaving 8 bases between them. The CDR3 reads CASSFFTEETQYF. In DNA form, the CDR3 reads TGTGCCAGCAGCTTTTTCACCGAAGAGACCCAGTACTTC.

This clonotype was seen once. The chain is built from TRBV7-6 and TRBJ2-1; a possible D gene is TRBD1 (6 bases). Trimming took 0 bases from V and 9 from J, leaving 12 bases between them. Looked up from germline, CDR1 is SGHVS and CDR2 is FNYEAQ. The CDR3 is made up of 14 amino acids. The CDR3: CASSLAPGESEQFF. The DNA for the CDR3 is TGTGCCAGCAGCTTAGCCCCAGGGGAAAGTGAGCAGTTCTTC. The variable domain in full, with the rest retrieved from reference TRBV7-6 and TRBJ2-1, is GAGVSQSPRYKVTKRGQDVALRCDPISGHVSLYWYRQALGQGPEFLTYFNYEAQQDKSGLPNDRFSAERPEGSISTLTIQRTEQRDSAMYRCASSLAPGESEQFFGPGTRLTVL.

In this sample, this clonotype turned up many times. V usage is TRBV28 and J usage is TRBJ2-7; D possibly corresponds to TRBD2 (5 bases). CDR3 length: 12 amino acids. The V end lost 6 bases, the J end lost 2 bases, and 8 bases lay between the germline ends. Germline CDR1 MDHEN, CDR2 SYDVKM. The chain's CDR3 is CASRTRPYEQYF. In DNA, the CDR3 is TGTGCCAGCAGAACTAGGCCCTACGAGCAGTACTTC.

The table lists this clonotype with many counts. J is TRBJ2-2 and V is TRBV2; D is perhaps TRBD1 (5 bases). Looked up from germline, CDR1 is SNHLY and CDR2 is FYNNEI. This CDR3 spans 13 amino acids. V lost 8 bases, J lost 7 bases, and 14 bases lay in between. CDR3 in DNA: TGTGCCAGCCAGTGGACAACAAACGGGGAGCTGTTTTTT. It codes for CASQWTTNGELFF.

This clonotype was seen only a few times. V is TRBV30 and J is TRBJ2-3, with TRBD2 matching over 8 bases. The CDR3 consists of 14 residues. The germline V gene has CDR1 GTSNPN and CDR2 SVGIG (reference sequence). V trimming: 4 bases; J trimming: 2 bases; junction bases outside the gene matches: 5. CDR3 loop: CAWNGAGVTDTQYF. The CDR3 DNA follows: TGTGCCTGGAACGGAGCGGGAGTCACAGATACGCAGTATTTT.

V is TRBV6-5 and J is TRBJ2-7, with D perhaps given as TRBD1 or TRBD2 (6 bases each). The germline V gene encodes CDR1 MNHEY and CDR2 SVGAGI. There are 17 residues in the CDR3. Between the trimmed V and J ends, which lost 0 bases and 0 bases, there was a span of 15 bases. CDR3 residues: CASSYSLAGGHSYEQYF. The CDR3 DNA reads TGTGCCAGCAGTTACTCTTTGGCTGGGGGGCACTCCTACGAGCAGTACTTC.

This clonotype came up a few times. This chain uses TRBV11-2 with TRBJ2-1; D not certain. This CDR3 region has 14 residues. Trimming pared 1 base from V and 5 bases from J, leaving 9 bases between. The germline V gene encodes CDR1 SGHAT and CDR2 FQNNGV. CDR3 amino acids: CASSLVGQDNEQFF. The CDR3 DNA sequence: TGTGCCAGCAGCTTAGTCGGGCAGGACAATGAGCAGTTCTTC.

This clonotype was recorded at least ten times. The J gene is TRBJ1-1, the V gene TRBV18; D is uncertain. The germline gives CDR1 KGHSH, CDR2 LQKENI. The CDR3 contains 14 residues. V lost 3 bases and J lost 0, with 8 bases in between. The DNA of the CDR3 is TGTGCCAGCTCACCGGAAAATATGAACACTGAAGCTTTCTTT. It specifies CASSPENMNTEAFF.

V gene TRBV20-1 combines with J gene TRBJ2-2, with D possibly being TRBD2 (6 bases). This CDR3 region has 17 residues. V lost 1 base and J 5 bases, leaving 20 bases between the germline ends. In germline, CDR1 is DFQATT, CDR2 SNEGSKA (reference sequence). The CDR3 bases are TGCAGTGCTAGAGCTGGGGGATGGGGGAGGAGGACCGGGGAGCTGTTTTTT. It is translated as CSARAGGWGRRTGELFF.

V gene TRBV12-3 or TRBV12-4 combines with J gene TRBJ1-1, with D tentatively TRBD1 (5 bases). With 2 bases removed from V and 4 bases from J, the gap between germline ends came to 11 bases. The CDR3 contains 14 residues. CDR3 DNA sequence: TGTGCCAGCAGTTTATTGGCGGGGCCCACTGAAGCTTTCTTT. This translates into CASSLLAGPTEAFF.

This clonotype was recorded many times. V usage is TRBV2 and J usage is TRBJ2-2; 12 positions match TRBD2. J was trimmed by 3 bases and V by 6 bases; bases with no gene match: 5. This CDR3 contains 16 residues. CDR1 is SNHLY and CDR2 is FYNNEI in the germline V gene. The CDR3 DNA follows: TGTGCCAGCAGGAAGACTAGCGGGAGAGACACCGGGGAGCTGTTTTTT. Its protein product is CASRKTSGRDTGELFF.

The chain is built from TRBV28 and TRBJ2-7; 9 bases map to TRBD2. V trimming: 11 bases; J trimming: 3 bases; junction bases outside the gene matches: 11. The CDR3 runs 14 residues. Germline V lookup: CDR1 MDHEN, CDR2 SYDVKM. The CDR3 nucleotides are TGTGCCTGGAGTGGCGGGGGGGGGGACTACGAGCAGTACTTC. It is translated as CAWSGGGGDYEQYF.

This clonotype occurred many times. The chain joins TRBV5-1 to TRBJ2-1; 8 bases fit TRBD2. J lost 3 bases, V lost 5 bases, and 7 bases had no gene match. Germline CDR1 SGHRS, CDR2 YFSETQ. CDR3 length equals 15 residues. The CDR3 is CASRIEAGGYNEQFF. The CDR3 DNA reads TGCGCCAGCAGGATTGAGGCGGGGGGCTACAATGAGCAGTTCTTC.

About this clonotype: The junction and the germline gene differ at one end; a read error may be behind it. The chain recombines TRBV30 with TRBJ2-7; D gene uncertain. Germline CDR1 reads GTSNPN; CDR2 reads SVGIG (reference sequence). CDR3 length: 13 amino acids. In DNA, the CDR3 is TGTGCCTGGGGTGTACTTCAGGCCTCCGAGCAGTACTTC. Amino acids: CAWGVLQASEQYF.

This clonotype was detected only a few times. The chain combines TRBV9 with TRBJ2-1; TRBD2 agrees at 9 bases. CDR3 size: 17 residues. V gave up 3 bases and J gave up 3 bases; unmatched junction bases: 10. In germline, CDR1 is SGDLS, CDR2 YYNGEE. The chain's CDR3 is CASSAPASGIDYNEQFF. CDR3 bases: TGTGCCAGCAGCGCCCCGGCTAGCGGGATCGACTACAATGAGCAGTTCTTC.

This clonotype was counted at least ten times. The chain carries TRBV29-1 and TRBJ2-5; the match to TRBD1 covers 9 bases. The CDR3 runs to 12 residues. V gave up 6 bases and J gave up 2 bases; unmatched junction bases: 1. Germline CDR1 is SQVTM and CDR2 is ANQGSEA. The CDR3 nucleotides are TGCAGCGTCGGACAGGGGCAAGAGACCCAGTACTTC. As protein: CSVGQGQETQYF.

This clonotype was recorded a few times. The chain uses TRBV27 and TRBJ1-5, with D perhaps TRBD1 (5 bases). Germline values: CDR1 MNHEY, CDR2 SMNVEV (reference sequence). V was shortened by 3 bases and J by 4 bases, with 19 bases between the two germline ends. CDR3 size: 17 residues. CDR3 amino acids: CASSFGGAQGLNQPQHF. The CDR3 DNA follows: TGTGCCAGCAGTTTTGGAGGAGCTCAGGGATTAAATCAGCCCCAGCATTTT.

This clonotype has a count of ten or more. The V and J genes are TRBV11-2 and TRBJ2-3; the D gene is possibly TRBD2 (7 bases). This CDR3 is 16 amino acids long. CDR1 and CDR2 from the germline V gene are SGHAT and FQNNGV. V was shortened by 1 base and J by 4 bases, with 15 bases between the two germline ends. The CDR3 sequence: CASSLGVGGGPDTQYF. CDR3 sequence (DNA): TGTGCCAGCAGCTTAGGGGTAGGGGGAGGGCCAGATACGCAGTATTTT. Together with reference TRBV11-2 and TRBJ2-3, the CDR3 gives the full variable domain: EAGVAQSPRYKIIEKRQSVAFWCNPISGHATLYWYQQILGQGPKLLIQFQNNGVVDDSQLPKDRFSAERLKGVDSTLKIQPAKLEDSAVYLCASSLGVGGGPDTQYFGPGTRLTVL.

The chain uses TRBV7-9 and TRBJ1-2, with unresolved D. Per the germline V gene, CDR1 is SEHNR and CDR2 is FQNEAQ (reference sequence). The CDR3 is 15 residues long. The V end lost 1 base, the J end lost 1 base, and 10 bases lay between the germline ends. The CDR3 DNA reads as TGTGCCAGCAGCTTAGATCTCGGGGATAACTATGGCTACACCTTC. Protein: CASSLDLGDNYGYTF. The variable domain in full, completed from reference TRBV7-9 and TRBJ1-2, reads DTGVSQNPRHKITKRGQNVTFRCDPISEHNRLYWYRQTLGQGPEFLTYFQNEAQLEKSRLLSDRFSAERPKGSFSTLEIQRTEQGDSAMYLCASSLDLGDNYGYTFGSGTRLTVV.

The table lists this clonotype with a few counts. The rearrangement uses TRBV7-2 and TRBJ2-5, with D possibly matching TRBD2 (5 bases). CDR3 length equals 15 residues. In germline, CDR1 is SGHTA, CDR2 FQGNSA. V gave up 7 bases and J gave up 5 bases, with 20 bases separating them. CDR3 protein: CASNRRFGEGETQYF. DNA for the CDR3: TGTGCCAGCAACCGGAGGTTTGGGGAAGGGGAGACCCAGTACTTC.

The CDR3 DNA reads as TGTGCCACCAGCCTTTTAGAAAGACACTTCACTGAAGCTTTCTTT. Residues: CATSLLERHFTEAFF. The chain links TRBV15 to TRBJ1-1; D is undetermined. Germline V gives CDR1 LNHNV, CDR2 YYDKDF (reference sequence). The V gene lost 5 bases and the J gene lost 4 bases, with 17 bases spanning the gap. The CDR3 is 15 amino acids.

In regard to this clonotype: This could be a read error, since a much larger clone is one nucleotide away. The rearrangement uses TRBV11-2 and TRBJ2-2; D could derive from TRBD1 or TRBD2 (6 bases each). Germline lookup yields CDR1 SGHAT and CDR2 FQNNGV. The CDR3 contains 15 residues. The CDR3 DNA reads TGTGGCAGCAGCTTGCCACAGGGAGGACCCGGGGAGCTGTTTTTT. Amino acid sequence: CGSSLPQGGPGELFF.

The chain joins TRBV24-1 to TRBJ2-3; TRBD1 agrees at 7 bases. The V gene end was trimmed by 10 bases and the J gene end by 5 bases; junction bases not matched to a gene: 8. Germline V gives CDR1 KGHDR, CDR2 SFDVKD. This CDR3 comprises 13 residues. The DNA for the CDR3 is TGTGCCACGAGACAGGGCCGGAGAGATACGCAGTATTTT. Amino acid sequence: CATRQGRRDTQYF.